The clone carrying this TCR beta chain turned up a few times. The data were taken from a study of blood T cell repertoires in COVID-19. As for the study in general: Material from acute and convalescent COVID-19 was sourced from the United States, Italy and Spain. From T cells, B-cell-depleted T cells, or PBMCs came the material, which was cDNA or gDNA.

Germline lookup yields CDR1 MGHDK and CDR2 SYGVNS. The CDR3 has 13 amino acids. V lost 5 bases, J lost 4 bases, and 11 bases lay in between. Assay used: immunoSEQ multiplex PCR; TCRdb lists only in-frame clones, some missing. The sample has hundreds of thousands of clones; 87% are singletons. Ages ranged from about 18 to 100 years, with residence in about 24 US areas. Participants reported their clinical history, and cohort assignment relied on those reports. V usage is TRBV25-1 and J usage is TRBJ1-1; D is uncertain. Sequenced: PBMCs or T cells enriched from blood (not recorded which). This TCR was sampled from a woman between 18 and 29 years old with acute COVID-19. This CDR3 is CASSIGSGTEAFF. The CDR3 DNA follows: TGTGCCAGCAGTATCGGGTCGGGCACTGAAGCTTTCTTT.